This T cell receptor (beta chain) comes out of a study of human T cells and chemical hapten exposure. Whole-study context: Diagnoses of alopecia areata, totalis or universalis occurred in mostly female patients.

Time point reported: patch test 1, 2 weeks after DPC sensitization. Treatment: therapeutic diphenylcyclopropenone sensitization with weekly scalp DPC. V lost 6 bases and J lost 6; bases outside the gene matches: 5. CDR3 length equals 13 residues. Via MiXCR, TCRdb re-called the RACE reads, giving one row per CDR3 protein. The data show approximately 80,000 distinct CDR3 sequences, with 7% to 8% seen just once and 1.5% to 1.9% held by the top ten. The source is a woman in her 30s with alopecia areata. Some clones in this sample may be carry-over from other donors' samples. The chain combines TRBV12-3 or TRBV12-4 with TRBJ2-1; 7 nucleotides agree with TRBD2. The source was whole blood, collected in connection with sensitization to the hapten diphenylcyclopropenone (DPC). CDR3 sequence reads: CASSQWGGNEQFF. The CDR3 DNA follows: TGTGCCAGCAGCCAGTGGGGGGGCAATGAGCAGTTCTTC.